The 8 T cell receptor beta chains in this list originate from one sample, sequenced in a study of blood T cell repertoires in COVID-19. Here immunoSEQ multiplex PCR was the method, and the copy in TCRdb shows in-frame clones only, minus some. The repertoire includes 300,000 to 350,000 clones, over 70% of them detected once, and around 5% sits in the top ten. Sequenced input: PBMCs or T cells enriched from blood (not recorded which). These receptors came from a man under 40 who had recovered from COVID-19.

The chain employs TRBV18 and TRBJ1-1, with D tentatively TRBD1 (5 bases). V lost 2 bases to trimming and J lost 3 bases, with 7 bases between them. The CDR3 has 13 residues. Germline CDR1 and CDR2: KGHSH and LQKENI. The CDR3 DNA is TGTGCCAGCTCACCATCGGGGGACACTGAAGCTTTCTTT. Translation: CASSPSGDTEAFF.

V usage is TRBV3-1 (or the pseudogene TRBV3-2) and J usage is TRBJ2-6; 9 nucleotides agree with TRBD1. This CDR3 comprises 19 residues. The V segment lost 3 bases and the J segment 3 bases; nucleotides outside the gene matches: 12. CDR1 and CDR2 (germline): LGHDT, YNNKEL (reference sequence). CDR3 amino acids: CASSQALQGALSGANVLTF. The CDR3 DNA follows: TGTGCCAGCAGCCAGGCCCTACAGGGGGCCTTAAGTGGGGCCAACGTCCTGACTTTC.

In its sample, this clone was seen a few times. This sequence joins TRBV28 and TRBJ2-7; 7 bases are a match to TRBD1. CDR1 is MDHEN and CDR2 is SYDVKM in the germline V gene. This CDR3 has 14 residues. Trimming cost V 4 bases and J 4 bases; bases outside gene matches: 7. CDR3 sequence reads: CASSSGTVIYEQYF. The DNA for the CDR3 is TGTGCCAGCAGTTCCGGGACAGTTATATACGAGCAGTACTTC. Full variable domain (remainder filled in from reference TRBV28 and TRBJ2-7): DVKVTQSSRYLVKRTGEKVFLECVQDMDHENMFWYRQDPGLGLRLIYFSYDVKMKEKGDIPEGYSVSREKKERFSLILESASTNQTSMYLCASSSGTVIYEQYFGPGTRLTVT.

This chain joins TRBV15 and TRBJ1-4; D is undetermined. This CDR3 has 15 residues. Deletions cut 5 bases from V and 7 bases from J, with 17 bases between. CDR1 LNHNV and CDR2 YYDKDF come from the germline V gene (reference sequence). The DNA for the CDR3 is TGTGCCACCAGCTACACGGCCTGGTCGGGTGAAAAACTGTTTTTT. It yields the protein CATSYTAWSGEKLFF.

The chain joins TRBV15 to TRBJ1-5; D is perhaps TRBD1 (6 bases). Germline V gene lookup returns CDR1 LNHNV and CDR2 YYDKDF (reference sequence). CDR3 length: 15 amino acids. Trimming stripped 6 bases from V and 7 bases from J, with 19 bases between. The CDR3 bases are TGTGCCACCAGAAACGAAGAGGGGGGGGTCCAGCCCCAGCATTTT. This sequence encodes CATRNEEGGVQPQHF.

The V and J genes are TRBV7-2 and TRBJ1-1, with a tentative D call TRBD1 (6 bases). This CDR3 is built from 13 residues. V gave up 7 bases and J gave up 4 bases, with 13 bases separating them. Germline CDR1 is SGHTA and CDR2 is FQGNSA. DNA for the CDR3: TGTGCCAGCACCATACAGGGCCCCACTGAAGCTTTCTTT. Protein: CASTIQGPTEAFF.

CDR3 in amino acids: CAMQGGGSGNTIYF. As DNA, the CDR3 is TGTGCCATGCAGGGGGGAGGCTCTGGAAACACCATATATTTT. The chain has TRBV10-3 and TRBJ1-3, with TRBD1 matching 7 bases. CDR3 size: 14 residues. Trimming at V came to 9 bases and at J to 0 bases, leaving 5 bases not matched to a gene. CDR1 and CDR2 (germline): ENHRY, SYGVKD.

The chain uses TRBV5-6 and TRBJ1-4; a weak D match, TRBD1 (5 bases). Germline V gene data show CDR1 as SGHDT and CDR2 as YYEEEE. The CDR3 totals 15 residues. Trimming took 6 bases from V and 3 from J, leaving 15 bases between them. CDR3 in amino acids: CASTRGTSSNEKLFF. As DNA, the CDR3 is TGTGCCAGCACCCGCGGGACCAGCTCTAATGAAAAACTGTTTTTT.